This T cell receptor beta chain was sequenced for a study of blood T cell repertoires in COVID-19. Looked up from germline, CDR1 is MNHEY and CDR2 is SVGAGI. V lost 0 bases, J lost 4 bases, and 7 bases lay in between. The CDR3 length is 14 residues. Repertoires were generated with immunoSEQ multiplex PCR, while TCRdb's copy carries only in-frame clones and drops some. The data contain some 370,000 clones, around 87% of them singletons. The J gene is TRBJ2-1, the V gene TRBV6-5; no clear D. Sequenced input: peripheral blood. The TCR sequence derives from a man aged 18 to 30 with active or convalescent COVID-19. In DNA, the CDR3 is TGTGCCAGCAGTTACTCAACAGCTTACAATGAGCAGTTCTTC. Translating gives CASSYSTAYNEQFF.